The 16 T cell receptor beta chains reported below all come from one sample, sequenced in a study of CD8 T cells in Susac syndrome. Random-hexamer reverse transcription was applied to roughly 0.5 to 1 ug RNA. TCRdb re-called the immunoSEQ multiplex PCR reads with MiXCR, one entry per CDR3 protein. The sample contains 55,000 to 85,000 distinct CDR3 sequences, 96% of which appear only once. The sample was CD4+ T cells from PBMCs. The origin of the receptors is a human donor with multiple sclerosis.

The gene calls are TRBV12-3 or TRBV12-4 and TRBJ2-7; weak D call: TRBD1 (5 bases). The V and J ends lost 8 bases and 2 bases respectively, with 7 bases between them. This CDR3 comprises 11 residues. The CDR3 sequence: CASATAYEQYF. The DNA for the CDR3 is TGTGCCAGCGCGACAGCCTACGAGCAGTACTTC.

The J gene is TRBJ2-1, the V gene TRBV20-1; TRBD2 agrees at 9 bases. Germline CDR1 and CDR2: DFQATT and SNEGSKA (reference sequence). The CDR3 contains 14 residues. V trimming: 6 bases; J trimming: 4 bases; junction bases outside the gene matches: 7. In nucleotides, the CDR3 is TGCAGTGCCCTGAGCGGGGGGCTTTACAATGAGCAGTTCTTC. It encodes CSALSGGLYNEQFF.

J is TRBJ2-5 and V is TRBV6-5, with TRBD1 matching over 9 bases. Germline loops: CDR1 MNHEY, CDR2 SVGAGI. Unmatched junction bases numbered 9, after V lost 8 bases and J lost 5 bases. The CDR3 is made up of 14 amino acids. The CDR3 bases are TGTGCCAGCCGACGAACAGGGGGCCTTGAGACCCAGTACTTC. This sequence encodes CASRRTGGLETQYF.

The rearrangement links TRBV29-1 to TRBJ2-1; TRBD2 matches at 10 bases. The CDR3 has 16 amino acids. Per the germline V gene, CDR1 is SQVTM and CDR2 is ANQGSEA. V shed 4 bases and J 4 bases; nucleotides not matched to a gene: 10. For the CDR3, the DNA is TGCAGCGTTGGAGATAGCGGGGGGATAAAGTACAATGAGCAGTTCTTC. Protein product: CSVGDSGGIKYNEQFF.

The genes are TRBV30 and TRBJ2-2; D not resolved. Germline CDR1 GTSNPN, CDR2 SVGIG (reference sequence). There are 13 residues in the CDR3. Trimming cost V 0 bases and J 6 bases, with 8 bases left between them. The CDR3 region has the DNA TGTGCCTGGAGTGTGGTGGAACCCGGGGAGCTGTTTTTT. It encodes CAWSVVEPGELFF.

V usage is TRBV7-8 and J usage is TRBJ2-2; D gene uncertain. The CDR3 runs 14 residues. Germline CDR1 SGHVS, CDR2 FQNEAQ. Trimming removed 5 bases from V and 4 bases from J, with 11 bases in between. CDR3 amino acids: CASSPFVSTGELFF. CDR3 DNA: TGTGCCAGCAGCCCCTTTGTCAGCACCGGGGAGCTGTTTTTT.

The V call is TRBV30, the J call TRBJ1-3; D perhaps matches TRBD1 (5 bases). CDR3 length: 14 residues. CDR1 is GTSNPN, CDR2 SVGIG, per germline (reference sequence). Deletions cut 5 bases from V and 0 bases from J, with 11 bases between. The CDR3 reads CAWGTVNSGNTIYF. CDR3 DNA sequence: TGTGCCTGGGGGACGGTCAACTCTGGAAACACCATATATTTT.

The genes are TRBV5-1 and TRBJ2-5; no reliable D call. Per germline, CDR1 SGHRS and CDR2 YFSETQ. V gave up 2 bases and J gave up 2 bases, with 10 bases separating them. CDR3 length equals 14 residues. CDR3 sequence (DNA): TGCGCCAGCAGCTTAGTGGCAGCTCAAGAGACCCAGTACTTC. This codes for CASSLVAAQETQYF.

The genes are TRBV3-1 and TRBJ1-1, with unresolved D. The CDR3 contains 17 residues. CDR1 and CDR2 (germline): LGHDT, YNNKEL (reference sequence). V lost 1 base to trimming and J lost 1 base, with 16 bases between them. CDR3 amino acids: CASSQGLPTTGNTEAFF. CDR3 DNA sequence: TGTGCCAGCAGCCAAGGTCTCCCCACAACCGGGAACACTGAAGCTTTCTTT.

The V gene is TRBV5-1, the J gene TRBJ2-1; D remains unclear. The CDR3 extends over 14 amino acids. CDR1 is SGHRS, CDR2 YFSETQ, per germline. Trimming cost V 4 bases and J 4 bases, with 12 bases left between them. The CDR3: CASSVSESYNEQFF. DNA of the CDR3: TGCGCCAGCAGCGTCTCAGAGTCGTACAATGAGCAGTTCTTC. The whole variable domain, remainder taken from reference TRBV5-1 and TRBJ2-1, is KAGVTQTPRYLIKTRGQQVTLSCSPISGHRSVSWYQQTPGQGLQFLFEYFSETQRNKGNFPGRFSGRQFSNSRSEMNVSTLELGDSALYLCASSVSESYNEQFFGPGTRLTVL.

V is TRBV11-2 and J is TRBJ2-7; TRBD2 aligns across 7 bases. This CDR3 is 15 amino acids long. The germline V gene has CDR1 SGHAT and CDR2 FQNNGV. With V trimmed by 6 bases and J by 0 bases, 8 bases remained unmatched. The CDR3 nucleotides are TGTGCCAGCAGATTACTAGCGCAAAGCTCCTACGAGCAGTACTTC. It codes for CASRLLAQSSYEQYF. Looking up the rest from reference TRBV11-2 and TRBJ2-7 gives the full variable domain: EAGVAQSPRYKIIEKRQSVAFWCNPISGHATLYWYQQILGQGPKLLIQFQNNGVVDDSQLPKDRFSAERLKGVDSTLKIQPAKLEDSAVYLCASRLLAQSSYEQYFGPGTRLTVT.

The CDR3 nucleotides are TGCAGTGCTAGTGGGATAGCTAACAATGAGCAGTTCTTC. Translated: CSASGIANNEQFF. The rearrangement uses TRBV20-1 and TRBJ2-1; no reliable D call. Trimming pared 3 bases from V and 5 bases from J, leaving 11 bases between. The germline gives CDR1 DFQATT, CDR2 SNEGSKA (reference sequence). The CDR3 runs to 13 residues.

This chain connects TRBV16 to TRBJ2-7; a possible D gene is TRBD1 (6 bases). The V gene's germline CDR1 is KGHSY and CDR2 FQNENV. The CDR3 has 13 amino acids. V was cut by 2 bases and J by 8 bases, with 13 bases left in between. For the CDR3, the DNA is TGTGCCAGCAGCCAAGTGTCAGGGGTCCAGCAGTACTTC. It codes for CASSQVSGVQQYF.

This sequence joins TRBV12-3 or TRBV12-4 and TRBJ2-1; 7 bases are shared with TRBD2. The V and J ends lost 1 base and 6 bases, in that order; junction bases with no gene match: 9. The CDR3 runs 16 residues. The CDR3 reads CASSLGAASGANEQFF. The CDR3 bases are TGTGCCAGCAGTTTAGGGGCGGCTAGCGGTGCCAATGAGCAGTTCTTC.

The chain uses TRBV3-1 and TRBJ2-3, with D tentatively TRBD1 or TRBD2 (5 bases each). V was cut by 1 base and J by 6 bases, with 8 bases left in between. The CDR3 contains 13 residues. Germline loops: CDR1 LGHDT, CDR2 YNNKEL (reference sequence). The CDR3 bases are TGTGCCAGCAGCCAAGGGGGGTCGGATACGCAGTATTTT. Protein product: CASSQGGSDTQYF.

The gene calls are TRBV6-2 or TRBV6-3 and TRBJ1-5; unclear D gene. The length of the CDR3 is 16 residues. V shed 2 bases and J shed 0 bases, with 11 bases lying between them. CDR1 is MNHEY, CDR2 SVGEGT, per germline. The CDR3 DNA is TGTGCCAGCAGTTACAGTGGGGAGGATAGCAATCAGCCCCAGCATTTT. This translates into CASSYSGEDSNQPQHF.